One and the same sample provided the 15 T cell receptor beta chains below, sequenced in a study of cytomegalovirus exposure and HLA in healthy donors. The PCR had 60 Vbeta and 13 Jbeta primers. Measured with immunoSEQ multiplex PCR; TCRdb has only the in-frame clones, and not every one. The profile shows 100,000 or so clones, 76% of them singletons. Sequenced: PBMCs. The origin of the receptors is a woman aged 40-49 years in good health and CMV-seropositive.

The chain has TRBV5-1 and TRBJ2-1; 9 positions agree with TRBD1. J was trimmed by 6 bases and V by 6 bases; bases with no gene match: 7. CDR1 SGHRS and CDR2 YFSETQ come from the germline V gene. CDR3 length: 14 residues. CDR3 loop: CASMDTGGVNEQFF. CDR3 nucleotide sequence: TGCGCCAGCATGGACACAGGGGGCGTCAATGAGCAGTTCTTC.

In DNA form, the CDR3 reads TGTGCCTGGAGTCGGTTGACACCGATTGGAAACACCATATATTTT. Translating it yields CAWSRLTPIGNTIYF. The chain recombines TRBV30 with TRBJ1-3, with unresolved D. The CDR3 loop spans 15 amino acids. Germline-derived CDR1 and CDR2 are GTSNPN and SVGIG (reference sequence). Trimming left V 2 bases short and J 3 bases short, with 14 bases between.

As DNA, the CDR3 is TGTGCCAGCAGCTTAGAGACCCAGGGTAGCGGCGGGGAGCTGTTTTTT. Translation gives CASSLETQGSGGELFF. This rearrangement joins TRBV27 to TRBJ2-2; a weak D match, TRBD2 (6 bases). The V end lost 6 bases, the J end lost 7 bases, and 21 bases lay between the germline ends. The germline V gene encodes CDR1 MNHEY and CDR2 SMNVEV (reference sequence). The CDR3 runs 16 residues.

CDR3 sequence reads: CASSLDAGGARNEQYF. The CDR3 nucleotides read TGTGCCAGCAGCTTAGATGCCGGGGGGGCTAGGAACGAGCAGTACTTC. J is TRBJ2-7 and V is TRBV7-2; TRBD2 matches at 8 bases. V shed 1 base, J shed 5 bases, and the junction held 10 bases outside the gene matches. CDR3 length: 16 residues. From germline, CDR1 is SGHTA and CDR2 FQGNSA.

V and J are TRBV30 and TRBJ1-2; 7 bases are a match to TRBD1. V was clipped by 0 bases and J by 6 bases; unmatched bases: 4. This CDR3 region has 13 residues. The germline V gene encodes CDR1 GTSNPN and CDR2 SVGIG (reference sequence). The CDR3 reads CAWSVRDRNGYTF. CDR3 DNA sequence: TGTGCCTGGAGTGTACGGGACAGAAATGGCTACACCTTC.

V gene TRBV7-7 combines with J gene TRBJ2-2, with 7 nucleotides matching TRBD1. Trimming took 6 bases from V and 6 from J; bases not matched to a gene: 10. This CDR3 is 15 amino acids long. Germline CDR1 SSHAT, CDR2 FNYEAQ (reference sequence). The CDR3 bases are TGTGCCAGCAGAGAACGACAGGGATTAGCCGGGGAGCTGTTTTTT. Translation gives CASRERQGLAGELFF.

The chain employs TRBV5-1 and TRBJ1-1; possible D gene TRBD1, 6 bases. Germline CDR1 and CDR2: SGHRS and YFSETQ. V lost 8 bases and J lost 1, with 15 bases in between. CDR3 length equals 14 residues. CDR3 protein: CASTPGTTNTEAFF. For the CDR3, the DNA is TGCGCCAGTACTCCCGGGACAACGAACACTGAAGCTTTCTTT.

The chain carries TRBV30 and TRBJ2-3, with 8 bases identical to TRBD2. The V gene's germline CDR1 is GTSNPN and CDR2 SVGIG (reference sequence). The CDR3 covers 13 residues. The V and J ends lost 0 bases and 6 bases, in that order; junction bases with no gene match: 2. CDR3 DNA sequence: TGTGCCTGGAGTGTACGCGGGGGGGATACGCAGTATTTT. Translating gives CAWSVRGGDTQYF.

This rearrangement joins TRBV9 to TRBJ1-1; D gene unclear. The germline V gene has CDR1 SGDLS and CDR2 YYNGEE. The V end lost 4 bases, the J end lost 3 bases, and 13 bases lay between the germline ends. CDR3 length equals 14 residues. Written as DNA, the CDR3 is TGTGCCAGCAGCCCCAGTCGACGGGACACTGAAGCTTTCTTT. This encodes CASSPSRRDTEAFF.

The sample holds one count of this clone. The chain joins TRBV6-6 to TRBJ1-2; TRBD1 matches 7 bases. Trimming cost V 4 bases and J 8 bases; bases outside gene matches: 13. Germline loops: CDR1 MNHNY, CDR2 SVGAGI (reference sequence). The CDR3 length is 15 residues. CDR3 protein: CASSSPSKGAWGYTF. CDR3 nucleotides: TGTGCCAGCAGTTCCCCCTCCAAGGGGGCCTGGGGCTACACCTTC.

This rearrangement joins TRBV5-1 to TRBJ1-3; TRBD1 aligns across 7 bases. Germline V gives CDR1 SGHRS, CDR2 YFSETQ. V was clipped by 3 bases and J by 2 bases; unmatched bases: 5. The CDR3 has 15 residues. For the CDR3, the DNA is TGCGCCAGCAGCTCCGAGGGACAGACTGGAAACACCATATATTTT. It translates to CASSSEGQTGNTIYF.

The rearrangement joins TRBV2 to TRBJ2-7; 9 nucleotides align to TRBD1. V shed 7 bases, J shed 7 bases, and the junction held 11 bases outside the gene matches. The CDR3 loop spans 14 amino acids. CDR1 is SNHLY and CDR2 is FYNNEI in the germline V gene. In nucleotides, the CDR3 is TGTGCCAGCAACCCGGGACAGGGCCCTGGAGAGCAGTACTTC. Translating gives CASNPGQGPGEQYF. The full variable domain, completed using reference TRBV2 and TRBJ2-7, is EPEVTQTPSHQVTQMGQEVILRCVPISNHLYFYWYRQILGQKVEFLVSFYNNEISEKSEIFDDQFSVERPDGSNFTLKIRSTKLEDSAMYFCASNPGQGPGEQYFGPGTRLTVT.

The rearrangement joins TRBV7-2 to TRBJ1-2; the D gene is possibly TRBD1 (5 bases). V was pared by 5 bases and J by 5 bases, with 18 bases between. The CDR3 sequence is 15 residues long. Looked up from germline, CDR1 is SGHTA and CDR2 is FQGNSA. The CDR3 region is CASSPEGGGRYGYTF. In DNA form, the CDR3 reads TGTGCCAGCAGCCCGGAGGGCGGGGGAAGGTATGGCTACACCTTC.

The chain links TRBV25-1 to TRBJ2-1; TRBD2 is a possible D gene (6 bases). CDR1 is MGHDK and CDR2 is SYGVNS in the germline V gene. V was clipped by 4 bases and J by 4 bases, with 14 bases between them. The CDR3 covers 15 residues. Here the CDR3 DNA reads TGTGCCAGCAGTGTGCGGGACCTGGGATACAATGAGCAGTTCTTC. This codes for CASSVRDLGYNEQFF.

The chain uses TRBV6-1 and TRBJ1-4; D uncertain. The V and J ends lost 4 bases and 8 bases respectively, with 20 bases between them. Germline values: CDR1 MNHNS, CDR2 SASEGT. This CDR3 has 16 amino acids. The CDR3 sequence is CASSALRQTIKEKLFF. Here the CDR3 DNA reads TGTGCCAGCAGTGCCCTTAGACAAACGATTAAAGAAAAACTGTTTTTT.